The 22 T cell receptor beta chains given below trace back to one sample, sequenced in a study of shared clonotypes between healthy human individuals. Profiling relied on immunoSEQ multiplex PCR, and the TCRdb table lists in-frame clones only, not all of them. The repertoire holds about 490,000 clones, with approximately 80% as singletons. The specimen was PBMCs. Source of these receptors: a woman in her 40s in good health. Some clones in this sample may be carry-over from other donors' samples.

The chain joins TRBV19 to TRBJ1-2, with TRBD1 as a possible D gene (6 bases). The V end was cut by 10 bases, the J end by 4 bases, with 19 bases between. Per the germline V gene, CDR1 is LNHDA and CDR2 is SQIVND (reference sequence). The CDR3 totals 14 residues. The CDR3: CATRGALGGYGYTF. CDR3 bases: TGTGCCACCCGGGGGGCCCTGGGGGGCTATGGCTACACCTTC. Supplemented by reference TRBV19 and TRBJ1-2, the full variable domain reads DGGITQSPKYLFRKEGQNVTLSCEQNLNHDAMYWYRQDPGQGLRLIYYSQIVNDFQKGDIAEGYSVSREKKESFPLTVTSAQKNPTAFYLCATRGALGGYGYTFGSGTRLTVV.

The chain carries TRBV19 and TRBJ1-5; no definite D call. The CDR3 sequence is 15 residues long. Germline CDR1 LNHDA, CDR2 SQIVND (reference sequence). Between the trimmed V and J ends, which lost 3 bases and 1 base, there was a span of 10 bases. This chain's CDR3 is CASSISRVSNQPQHF. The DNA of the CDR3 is TGTGCCAGTAGTATTTCTAGGGTGAGCAATCAGCCCCAGCATTTT.

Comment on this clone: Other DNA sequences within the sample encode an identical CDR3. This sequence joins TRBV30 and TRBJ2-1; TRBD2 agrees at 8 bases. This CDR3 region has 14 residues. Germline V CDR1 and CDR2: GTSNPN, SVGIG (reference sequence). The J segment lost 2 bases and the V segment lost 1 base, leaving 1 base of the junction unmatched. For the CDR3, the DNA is TGTGCCTGGAGTGAGGGACTAGCCTACAATGAGCAGTTCTTC. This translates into CAWSEGLAYNEQFF.

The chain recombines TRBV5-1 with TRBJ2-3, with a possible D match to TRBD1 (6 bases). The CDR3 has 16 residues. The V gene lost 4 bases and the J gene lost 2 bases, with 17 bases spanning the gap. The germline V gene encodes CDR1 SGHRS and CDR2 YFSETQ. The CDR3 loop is CASSQGLGIDTDTQYF. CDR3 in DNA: TGCGCCAGCAGCCAGGGGCTAGGGATTGACACAGATACGCAGTATTTT. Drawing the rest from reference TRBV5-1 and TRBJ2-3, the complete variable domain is KAGVTQTPRYLIKTRGQQVTLSCSPISGHRSVSWYQQTPGQGLQFLFEYFSETQRNKGNFPGRFSGRQFSNSRSEMNVSTLELGDSALYLCASSQGLGIDTDTQYFGPGTRLTVL.

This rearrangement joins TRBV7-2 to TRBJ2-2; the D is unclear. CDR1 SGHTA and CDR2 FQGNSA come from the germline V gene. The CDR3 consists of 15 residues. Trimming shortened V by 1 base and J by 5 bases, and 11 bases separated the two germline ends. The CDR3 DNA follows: TGTGCCAGCAGCTTAGGCGGTCTGTTGACCGGGGAGCTGTTTTTT. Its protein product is CASSLGGLLTGELFF. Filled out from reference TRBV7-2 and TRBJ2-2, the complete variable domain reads GAGVSQSPSNKVTEKGKDVELRCDPISGHTALYWYRQSLGQGLEFLIYFQGNSAPDKSGLPSDRFSAERTGGSVSTLTIQRTQQEDSAVYLCASSLGGLLTGELFFGEGSRLTVL.

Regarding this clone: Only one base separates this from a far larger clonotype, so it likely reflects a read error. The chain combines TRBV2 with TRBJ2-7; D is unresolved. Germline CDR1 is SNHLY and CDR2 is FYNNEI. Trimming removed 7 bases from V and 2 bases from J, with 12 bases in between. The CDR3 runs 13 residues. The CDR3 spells CASTRRIAYEQYF. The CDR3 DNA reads TGTGCCAGCACTCGTCGGATAGCCTACGAGCAGTACTTC.

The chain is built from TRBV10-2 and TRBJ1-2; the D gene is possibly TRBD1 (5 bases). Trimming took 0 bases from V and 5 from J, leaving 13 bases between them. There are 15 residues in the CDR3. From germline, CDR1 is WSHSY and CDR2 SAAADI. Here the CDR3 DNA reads TGCGCCAGCAGTGAGTCGAAGGGGACTCCTTATGGCTACACCTTC. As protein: CASSESKGTPYGYTF.

The CDR3, as DNA: TGCAGCGTTGAATGGGCGCTAGCGGGAGCCTACAATGAGCAGTTCTTC. As protein: CSVEWALAGAYNEQFF. The V gene is TRBV29-1, the J gene TRBJ2-1; 10 bases match TRBD2. The CDR3 extends over 16 amino acids. V gave up 2 bases and J gave up 2 bases; unmatched junction bases: 6. Germline V gene sequence: CDR1 SQVTM, CDR2 ANQGSEA.

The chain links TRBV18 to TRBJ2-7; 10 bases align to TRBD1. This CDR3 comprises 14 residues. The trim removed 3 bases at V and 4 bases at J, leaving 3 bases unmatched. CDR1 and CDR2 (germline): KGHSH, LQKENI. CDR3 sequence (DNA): TGTGCCAGCTCACCGGGGGGACAGGGGTACGAGCAGTACTTC. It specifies CASSPGGQGYEQYF.

The CDR3 bases are TGTGCCAGCAGTGCTCAACTAGCGGTCTCTGAGGAGCAGTACTTC. Translating it yields CASSAQLAVSEEQYF. This sequence joins TRBV2 and TRBJ2-7; TRBD2 agrees at 8 bases. This CDR3 contains 15 residues. With 4 bases clipped from V and 7 bases from J, the junction kept 12 bases outside the gene matches. The germline V gene encodes CDR1 SNHLY and CDR2 FYNNEI.

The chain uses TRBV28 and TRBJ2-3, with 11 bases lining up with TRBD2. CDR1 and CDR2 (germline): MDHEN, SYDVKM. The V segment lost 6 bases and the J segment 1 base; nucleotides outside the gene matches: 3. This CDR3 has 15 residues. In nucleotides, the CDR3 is TGTGCCAGCAGCAGGGGACTAGCGGGCACAGATACGCAGTATTTT. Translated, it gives CASSRGLAGTDTQYF.

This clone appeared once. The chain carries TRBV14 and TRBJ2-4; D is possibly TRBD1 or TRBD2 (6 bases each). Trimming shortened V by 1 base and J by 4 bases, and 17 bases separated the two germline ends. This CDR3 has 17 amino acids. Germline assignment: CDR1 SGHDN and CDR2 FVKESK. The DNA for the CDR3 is TGTGCCAGCAGCCAAGCCGGGGGTTCCGGACAGAAAAACATTCAGTACTTC. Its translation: CASSQAGGSGQKNIQYF.

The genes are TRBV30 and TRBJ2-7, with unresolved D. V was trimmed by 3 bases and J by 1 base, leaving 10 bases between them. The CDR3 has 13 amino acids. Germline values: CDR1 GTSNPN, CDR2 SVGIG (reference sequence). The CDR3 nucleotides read TGTGCCTGGAGACCCAGAAGATCCTACGAGCAGTACTTC. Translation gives CAWRPRRSYEQYF.

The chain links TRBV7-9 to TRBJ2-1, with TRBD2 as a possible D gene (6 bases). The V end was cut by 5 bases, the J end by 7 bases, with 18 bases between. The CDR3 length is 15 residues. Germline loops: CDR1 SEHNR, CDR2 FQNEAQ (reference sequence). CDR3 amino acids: CASSQERGRSNEQFF. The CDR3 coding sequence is TGTGCCAGCAGCCAAGAGAGAGGGAGGAGTAATGAGCAGTTCTTC.

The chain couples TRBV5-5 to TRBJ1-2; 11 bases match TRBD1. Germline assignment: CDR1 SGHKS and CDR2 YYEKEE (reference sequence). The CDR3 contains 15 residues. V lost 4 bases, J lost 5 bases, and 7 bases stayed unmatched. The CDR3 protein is CASSTRTGGEYGYTF. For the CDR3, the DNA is TGTGCCAGCAGCACCAGGACAGGGGGCGAGTATGGCTACACCTTC. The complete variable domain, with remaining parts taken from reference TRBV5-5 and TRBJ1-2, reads DAGVTQSPTHLIKTRGQQVTLRCSPISGHKSVSWYQQVLGQGPQFIFQYYEKEERGRGNFPDRFSARQFPNYSSELNVNALLLGDSALYLCASSTRTGGEYGYTFGSGTRLTVV.

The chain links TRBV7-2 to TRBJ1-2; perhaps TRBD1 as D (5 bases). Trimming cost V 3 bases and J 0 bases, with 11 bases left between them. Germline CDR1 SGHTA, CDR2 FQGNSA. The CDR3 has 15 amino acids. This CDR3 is CASSLEGKANYGYTF. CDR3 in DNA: TGTGCCAGCAGCTTGGAGGGGAAAGCTAACTATGGCTACACCTTC. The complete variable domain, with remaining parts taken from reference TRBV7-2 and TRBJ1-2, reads GAGVSQSPSNKVTEKGKDVELRCDPISGHTALYWYRQSLGQGLEFLIYFQGNSAPDKSGLPSDRFSAERTGGSVSTLTIQRTQQEDSAVYLCASSLEGKANYGYTFGSGTRLTVV.

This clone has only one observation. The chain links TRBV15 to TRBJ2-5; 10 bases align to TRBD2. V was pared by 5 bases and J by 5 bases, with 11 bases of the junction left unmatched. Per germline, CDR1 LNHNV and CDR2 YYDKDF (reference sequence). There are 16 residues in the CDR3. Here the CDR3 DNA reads TGTGCCACCAGCGCCCAACTAGCGGGACAACGGGAGACCCAGTACTTC. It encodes CATSAQLAGQRETQYF. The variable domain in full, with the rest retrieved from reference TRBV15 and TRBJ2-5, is DAMVIQNPRYQVTQFGKPVTLSCSQTLNHNVMYWYQQKSSQAPKLLFHYYDKDFNNEADTPDNFQSRRPNTSFCFLDIRSPGLGDTAMYLCATSAQLAGQRETQYFGPGTRLLVL.

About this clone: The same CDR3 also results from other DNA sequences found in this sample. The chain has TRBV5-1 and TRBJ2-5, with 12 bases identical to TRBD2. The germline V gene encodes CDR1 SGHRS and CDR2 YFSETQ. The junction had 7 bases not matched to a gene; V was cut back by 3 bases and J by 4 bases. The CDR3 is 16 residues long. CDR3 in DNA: TGCGCCAGCAGCTCCCGACTAGCGGGAGTTGGAGAGACCCAGTACTTC. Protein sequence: CASSSRLAGVGETQYF. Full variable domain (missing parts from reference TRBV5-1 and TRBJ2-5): KAGVTQTPRYLIKTRGQQVTLSCSPISGHRSVSWYQQTPGQGLQFLFEYFSETQRNKGNFPGRFSGRQFSNSRSEMNVSTLELGDSALYLCASSSRLAGVGETQYFGPGTRLLVL.

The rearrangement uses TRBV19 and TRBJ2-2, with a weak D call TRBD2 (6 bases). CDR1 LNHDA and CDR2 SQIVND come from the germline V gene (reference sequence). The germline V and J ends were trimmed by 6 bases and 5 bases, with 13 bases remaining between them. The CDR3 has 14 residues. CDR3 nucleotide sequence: TGTGCCAGTAGGCCGGGGAGGATGACCGGGGAGCTGTTTTTT. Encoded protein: CASRPGRMTGELFF.

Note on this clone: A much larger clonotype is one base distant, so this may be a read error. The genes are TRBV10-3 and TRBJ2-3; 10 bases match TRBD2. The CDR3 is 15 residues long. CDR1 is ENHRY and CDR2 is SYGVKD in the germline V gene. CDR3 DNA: TGTGCCATCAGTGGAGCGGGAGGGCTCACAGATACGCGGTATTTT. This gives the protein CAISGAGGLTDTRYF.

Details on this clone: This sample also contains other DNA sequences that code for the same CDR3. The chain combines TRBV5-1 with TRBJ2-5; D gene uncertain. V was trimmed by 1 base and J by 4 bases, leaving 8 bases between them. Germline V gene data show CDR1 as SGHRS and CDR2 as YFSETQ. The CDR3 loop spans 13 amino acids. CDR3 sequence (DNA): TGCGCCAGCAGCTTGTCGGGTCGAGAGACCCAGTACTTC. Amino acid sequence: CASSLSGRETQYF. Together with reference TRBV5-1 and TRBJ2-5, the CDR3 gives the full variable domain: KAGVTQTPRYLIKTRGQQVTLSCSPISGHRSVSWYQQTPGQGLQFLFEYFSETQRNKGNFPGRFSGRQFSNSRSEMNVSTLELGDSALYLCASSLSGRETQYFGPGTRLLVL.

In DNA form, the CDR3 reads TGCGCCAGCAGTGAGAGAGGGGTGGGAAATCAGCCCCAGCATTTT. Translation: CASSERGVGNQPQHF. The chain employs TRBV10-2 and TRBJ1-5, with D possibly being TRBD1 (5 bases). The CDR3 totals 15 residues. Per the germline V gene, CDR1 is WSHSY and CDR2 is SAAADI. Trimming removed 2 bases at V and 4 bases at J, with 12 bases between.